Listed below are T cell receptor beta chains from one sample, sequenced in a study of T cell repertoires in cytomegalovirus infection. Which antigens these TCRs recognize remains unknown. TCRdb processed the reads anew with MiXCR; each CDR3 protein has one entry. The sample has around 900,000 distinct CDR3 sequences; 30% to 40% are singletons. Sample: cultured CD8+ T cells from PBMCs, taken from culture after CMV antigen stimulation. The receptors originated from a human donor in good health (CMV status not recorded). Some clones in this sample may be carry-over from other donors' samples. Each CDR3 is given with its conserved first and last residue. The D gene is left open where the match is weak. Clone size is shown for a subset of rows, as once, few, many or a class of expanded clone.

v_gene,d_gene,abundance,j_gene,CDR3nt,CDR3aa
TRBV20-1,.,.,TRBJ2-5,TGCAGTGCCGGCCTCGGAGGGGTCCTGGAGACCCAGTACTTC,CSAGLGGVLETQYF
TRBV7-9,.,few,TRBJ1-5,TGTGCCAGCAGCCTATACCGGGGGCAAATGCAGCATTTT,CASSLYRGQMQHF
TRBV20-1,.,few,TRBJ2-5,TGCAGTGCTAGAGATCGCAGCAGGGATTCCCAAGAGACCCAGTACTTC,CSARDRSRDSQETQYF
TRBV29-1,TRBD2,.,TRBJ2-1,TGCAGCGTTGAACCTAGCGGGGGTTCTCCTTACAATGAGCAGTTCTTC,CSVEPSGGSPYNEQFF
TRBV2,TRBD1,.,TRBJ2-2,TGTGCCATTCCGGGACAGGGGTATTCAGATGGGAACACCGGGGAGCTGTTTTTT,CAIPGQGYSDGNTGELFF
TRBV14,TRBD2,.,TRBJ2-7,TGTGCCAGCAGCTTCGGACTAGCGGGGGAGCTCCCTTACGAGCAGTACTTC,CASSFGLAGELPYEQYF
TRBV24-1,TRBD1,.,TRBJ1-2,TGTGCCACCAGTGAACGCCAGGGGGCGGGAAGGCGCTACACCTTC,CATSERQGAGRRYTF
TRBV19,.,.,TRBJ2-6,TGTGCCAGTAGTCCGGGTAGAAGTGGGGTCAACGTCCTGACTTTC,CASSPGRSGVNVLTF
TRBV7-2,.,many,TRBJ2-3,TGTGCCAGCAGCTTTCGACCGATACTCACAGATACGCAGTATTTT,CASSFRPILTDTQYF
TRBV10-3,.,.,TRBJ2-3,TGTGCCATCAGGACTCGGGGGCTAGTAAGTGAATATGATACGCAGTATTTT,CAIRTRGLVSEYDTQYF
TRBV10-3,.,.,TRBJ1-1,TGTGCCATCAGTGCGATGAACACTGAAGCTTTCTTT,CAISAMNTEAFF
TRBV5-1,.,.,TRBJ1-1,TGCGCCAGCAGCTTCAAATGGATCGGAACGAACACTGAAGCTTTCTTT,CASSFKWIGTNTEAFF
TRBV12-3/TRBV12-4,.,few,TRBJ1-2,TGTGCCAGCAGTTCCGGACGGCCCCGGAGTTATGGCTACACCTTC,CASSSGRPRSYGYTF
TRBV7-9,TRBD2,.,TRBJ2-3,TGTGCCAGCAGCCAGGGACTAGGACCAGATACGCAGTATTTT,CASSQGLGPDTQYF
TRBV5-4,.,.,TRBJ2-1,TGTGCCAGCAGGGGCCGGAAGGAGCAGTTCTTC,CASRGRKEQFF
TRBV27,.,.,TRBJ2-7,TGTGCCAGCAGTTTATCGGGGGGGCTGATTGATTACGAGCAGTACTTC,CASSLSGGLIDYEQYF
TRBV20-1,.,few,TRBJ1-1,TGTAGTGCTAGGAGGGGGGGAGAGACTGAAGCTTTCTTT,CSARRGGETEAFF
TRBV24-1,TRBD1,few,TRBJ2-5,TGTGCCACCAGTGATTATGACAGGGCCGTCCAAGAGACCCAGTACTTC,CATSDYDRAVQETQYF
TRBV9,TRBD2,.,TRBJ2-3,TGTGCCAGCAGCGGCGGGGAGCGGGGGGGCCACACAGATACGCAGTATTTT,CASSGGERGGHTDTQYF
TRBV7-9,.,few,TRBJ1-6,TGTGCCAGCAGCCAGACCCCAGGTTCGGCTTGGTCACCCCTCCACTTT,CASSQTPGSAWSPLHF
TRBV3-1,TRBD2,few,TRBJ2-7,TGTGCCAGCAGCCCCCAGGGGACTAGCCTCTCCTACGAGCAGTACTTC,CASSPQGTSLSYEQYF
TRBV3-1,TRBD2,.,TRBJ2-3,TGTGCCAGCAGCCAAGATCGGGGGGGGAACACAGATACGCAGTATTTT,CASSQDRGGNTDTQYF